This note documents a single T cell receptor (beta chain) sequence. This may stem from a read error, because a much larger clone lies one nucleotide away. Next came a second PCR, run for about 7 to 12 cycles, which used a sample-barcoded 5' primer along with a J-beta primer mix. TCRdb re-called the 5' RACE reads through MiXCR, storing one row per CDR3 protein. The sample carries 700,000 to 950,000 distinct CDR3 sequences, 58% recorded once. This sample is drawn from a study of blood T cells in healthy people across ages. Study context: When template switching was applied, about one barcoded beta molecule was captured per two T cells.

The CDR3 contains 11 residues. CDR1 and CDR2 (germline): SGHRS, YFSETQ. The clonotype was recovered from a man younger than 40 in good health. The sample taken for sequencing was blood. The chain joins TRBV5-1 to TRBJ2-5; D gene unclear. CDR3 nucleotides: TGCGCCGGCAGGTCTCAAGAGACCCAGTACTTC. Translating it yields CAGRSQETQYF.